Detailed here is one T cell receptor beta chain. The antigen remains undetermined. The entry originates in a study of cytomegalovirus exposure and HLA in healthy donors. The study's findings and limits: Earlier findings revealed that most TCR beta V segments proved productive either about 87% or about 30% of the time.

Vbeta (60) and Jbeta (13) primers were used in the PCR. Sequenced by immunoSEQ multiplex PCR; TCRdb stores in-frame clones only, minus some. The sample has approximately 120,000 clones, about four fifths seen once; the top ten hold under 2%. The ends were cut back, 0 bases at V and 2 bases at J, with 21 bases in the middle. The CDR3 spans 19 residues. The sequence came from a man aged 18 to 35 in good health and CMV-seronegative. Sequencing was done on a sample of PBMCs. J is TRBJ1-5 and V is TRBV5-3; D gene unclear. TRBV5-3 is placed among ORFs of uncertain function. The CDR3 coding sequence is TGTGCCAGAAGCTTGGTCCGATTTCCGCCGGGTGTATGCAATCAGCCCCAGCATTTT. This gives the protein CARSLVRFPPGVCNQPQHF.